This is a list of T cell receptor beta chains from one sample in a study of T cells in localized non-small cell lung cancer. Profiling relied on immunoSEQ multiplex PCR, and the TCRdb table lists in-frame clones only, not all of them. The profile shows fewer than 100,000 clones, around 80% of them singletons. Sequencing used peripheral blood, obtained before any cancer treatment. The receptors were sampled from a female donor over 55 with stage I lung adenocarcinoma. Both conserved end residues are part of each CDR3. A D gene is named only where the DNA matches it firmly. Clone size is stated in some rows and not others, as once, few, many or a class when expanded.

abundance	v_gene	j_gene	d_gene	CDR3aa	CDR3nt
-	TRBV5-8	TRBJ2-7	TRBD2	CASTQTGLAGVYSNEQYF	TGTGCCAGCACCCAAACCGGACTAGCGGGAGTGTACTCCAACGAGCAGTACTTC
-	TRBV11-3	TRBJ1-1	-	CASSLWRGTEAFF	TGTGCCAGCAGCCTCTGGAGGGGCACTGAAGCTTTCTTT
-	TRBV2	TRBJ1-1	-	CASNLDRNTEAFF	TGTGCCAGCAACCTGGACAGGAACACTGAAGCTTTCTTT
once	TRBV6-1	TRBJ2-7	-	CASSPIPGGQYF	TGTGCCAGCAGTCCCATCCCCGGCGGGCAGTACTTC
-	TRBV10-3	TRBJ1-2	-	CAISGVSRAHGYGYTF	TGTGCCATCAGTGGGGTTTCAAGAGCTCACGGGTATGGCTACACCTTC
-	TRBV5-1	TRBJ2-3	-	CASSSDSPTDTQYF	TGCGCCAGCAGCTCGGACAGCCCCACAGATACGCAGTATTTT
-	TRBV7-2	TRBJ2-2	TRBD2	CASSLGAGVGTGELFF	TGTGCCAGCAGCTTAGGAGCGGGAGTCGGGACCGGGGAGCTGTTTTTT
-	TRBV4-3	TRBJ2-1	-	CASSQRPPSLISSYNEQFF	TGCGCCAGCAGCCAGCGACCCCCATCCCTCATTAGCTCCTACAATGAGCAGTTCTTC
-	TRBV27	TRBJ2-7	-	CATSRDVDYEQYF	TGTGCCACCTCCCGGGACGTCGACTACGAGCAGTACTTC
-	TRBV9	TRBJ1-1	-	CASGNPAFF	TGTGCCAGCGGGAACCCGGCTTTCTTT
-	TRBV19	TRBJ1-2	TRBD1	CASSPTGGPNYGYTF	TGTGCCAGTAGTCCCACAGGGGGCCCTAACTATGGCTACACCTTC
once	TRBV15	TRBJ2-5	-	CATSREVETQYF	TGTGCCACCAGCAGAGAAGTGGAGACCCAGTACTTC
-	TRBV11-2	TRBJ2-3	TRBD1	CASSFQGQSTDTQYF	TGTGCCAGCAGCTTTCAGGGACAGAGCACAGATACGCAGTATTTT
-	TRBV7-2	TRBJ2-3	TRBD2	CASSLVGGGADTQYF	TGTGCCAGCAGCTTAGTGGGCGGGGGGGCAGATACGCAGTATTTT
-	TRBV9	TRBJ2-5	TRBD2	CASSRAGGPETQYF	TGTGCCAGCAGCAGAGCGGGAGGGCCGGAGACCCAGTACTTC
-	TRBV30	TRBJ1-2	-	CAWSAGQKGYGYTF	TGTGCCTGGAGTGCGGGGCAGAAGGGCTATGGCTACACCTTC
once	TRBV7-6	TRBJ2-1	TRBD1	CASSLPGGEQFF	TGTGCCAGCAGCCTACCAGGGGGTGAGCAGTTCTTC
-	TRBV5-1	TRBJ1-1	-	CASSLAYRGRNTEAFF	TGCGCCAGCAGCTTGGCTTATCGGGGCCGGAACACTGAAGCTTTCTTT
-	TRBV19	TRBJ1-5	-	CASSFIGVGNQPQHF	TGTGCCAGTAGTTTTATAGGGGTTGGAAATCAGCCCCAGCATTTT
-	TRBV5-5	TRBJ1-2	TRBD1	CASSLPGTGFSVYTF	TGTGCCAGCAGCTTACCCGGGACAGGGTTTTCGGTCTACACCTTC
few	TRBV19	TRBJ2-1	-	CASSIAAGMSYNEQFF	TGTGCCAGTAGTATAGCCGCGGGGATGTCCTACAATGAGCAGTTCTTC
-	TRBV10-2	TRBJ2-2	TRBD2	CASSVTSGGSDTGELFF	TGCGCCAGCAGTGTGACTAGCGGGGGGTCCGACACCGGGGAGCTGTTTTTT
-	TRBV19	TRBJ1-1	-	CASSGGPGYDTEAFF	TGTGCCAGTAGTGGAGGACCGGGTTATGACACTGAAGCTTTCTTT
-	TRBV4-3	TRBJ2-2	-	CASSPGGPGELFF	TGCGCCAGCAGCCCTGGGGGGCCCGGGGAGCTGTTTTTT
-	TRBV7-2	TRBJ2-3	TRBD2	CASSPGGGADTQYF	TGTGCCAGCAGTCCCGGCGGGGGTGCAGATACGCAGTATTTT
-	TRBV4-1	TRBJ2-3	TRBD1	CASSQDSGGGTDTQYF	TGCGCCAGCAGCCAAGATTCAGGGGGCGGCACAGATACGCAGTATTTT
-	TRBV9	TRBJ1-4	-	CASSVGSGNEKLFF	TGTGCCAGCAGCGTAGGGTCTGGCAATGAAAAACTGTTTTTT
-	TRBV29-1	TRBJ2-7	TRBD1	CSVATGNYEQYF	TGCAGCGTAGCGACAGGGAACTACGAGCAGTACTTC
-	TRBV5-4	TRBJ1-6	-	CASSLGTVNNSPLHF	TGTGCCAGCAGCTTGGGGACCGTCAATAATTCACCCCTCCACTTT
-	TRBV6-5	TRBJ1-2	-	CASSYSGGGYTF	TGTGCCAGCAGTTACTCGGGCGGGGGCTACACCTTC
-	TRBV15	TRBJ2-1	-	CATSRDDPLYNEQFF	TGTGCCACCAGCAGAGATGACCCCCTCTACAATGAGCAGTTCTTC
few	TRBV28	TRBJ1-1	-	CASSSSLPNTEAFF	TGTGCCAGCAGTTCCTCACTCCCGAACACTGAAGCTTTCTTT
-	TRBV27	TRBJ2-1	TRBD2	CASSLVTSGRANEQFF	TGTGCCAGCAGTTTAGTGACTAGCGGGAGGGCCAATGAGCAGTTCTTC
-	TRBV13	TRBJ2-7	-	CASSPGTPQHYEQYF	TGTGCCAGCAGCCCGGGGACACCCCAACACTACGAGCAGTACTTC
-	TRBV4-3	TRBJ1-5	-	CASSQEPGNQPQHF	TGCGCCAGCAGCCAAGAACCGGGTAATCAGCCCCAGCATTTT
-	TRBV10-3	TRBJ1-2	-	CAISEFGPQEGYTF	TGTGCCATCAGTGAGTTTGGTCCGCAGGAAGGCTACACCTTC
-	TRBV15	TRBJ2-2	TRBD2	CATSSGGLGDTGELFF	TGTGCCACCAGCAGTGGAGGACTAGGGGACACCGGGGAGCTGTTTTTT
-	TRBV13	TRBJ2-1	-	CASRSLQARNEQFF	TGTGCCAGCAGATCACTACAGGCAAGGAATGAGCAGTTCTTC
-	TRBV30	TRBJ1-6	-	CAWGPSRNSPLHF	TGTGCCTGGGGCCCCTCTCGTAATTCACCCCTCCACTTT
-	TRBV10-3	TRBJ1-5	TRBD1	CAIRPGQGVDGGVNQPQHF	TGTGCCATCCGTCCGGGACAGGGCGTCGATGGGGGAGTAAATCAGCCCCAGCATTTT
once	TRBV5-6	TRBJ1-1	-	CASSLEQLSTEAFF	TGTGCCAGCAGCTTAGAACAGCTTTCCACTGAAGCTTTCTTT